Below, 26 T cell receptor beta chains from the same sample are listed, as sequenced in a study of blood T cell repertoires in COVID-19. Produced via immunoSEQ multiplex PCR; TCRdb's table is partial and in-frame only. The sample shows tens of thousands of clones, approximately 86% of them seen only once. Sequencing was carried out using peripheral blood. The receptors come from an elderly man with COVID-19, enrolled during active disease.

This clone has a single count. The CDR3 DNA sequence: TGTGCCAGCAGGCAGGGGAATGAAAAACTGTTTTTT. It specifies CASRQGNEKLFF. The chain is built from TRBV28 and TRBJ1-4; perhaps TRBD1 as D (6 bases). The V end lost 6 bases, the J end lost 5 bases, and 7 bases lay between the germline ends. The CDR3 loop spans 12 amino acids. Per the germline V gene, CDR1 is MDHEN and CDR2 is SYDVKM.

The chain carries TRBV7-9 and TRBJ2-2, with D possibly matching TRBD1 (5 bases). Germline assignment: CDR1 SEHNR and CDR2 FQNEAQ (reference sequence). This CDR3 has 17 residues. The V and J ends lost 0 bases and 2 bases respectively, with 13 bases between them. CDR3 in amino acids: CASSLALGQGNTGELFF. The CDR3 DNA reads TGTGCCAGCAGCTTAGCGCTGGGTCAGGGAAACACCGGGGAGCTGTTTTTT.

This chain uses TRBV30 with TRBJ1-2; 8 bases map to TRBD1. The CDR3 has 15 residues. The J segment lost 5 bases and the V segment lost 0 bases, leaving 8 bases of the junction unmatched. Germline loops: CDR1 GTSNPN, CDR2 SVGIG (reference sequence). The CDR3 loop reads CAWSVLSGGGYGYTF. Written as DNA, the CDR3 is TGTGCCTGGAGTGTACTCTCAGGGGGCGGGTATGGCTACACCTTC.

The V and J genes are TRBV18 and TRBJ1-2; tentatively, D is TRBD1 (6 bases). V was shortened by 4 bases and J by 8 bases, with 29 bases between the two germline ends. The CDR3 contains 18 residues. Germline CDR1 and CDR2: KGHSH and LQKENI. The CDR3 reads CASSLPNRVLSDQEGYTF. DNA for the CDR3: TGTGCCAGCTCACTCCCAAACAGGGTTCTAAGCGACCAGGAGGGCTACACCTTC.

The chain joins TRBV5-1 to TRBJ1-6; 7 bases match TRBD1. V dropped 4 bases and J dropped 10; count of bases not matched to a gene: 11. The CDR3 consists of 15 residues. Germline V gives CDR1 SGHRS, CDR2 YFSETQ. This chain's CDR3 is CASSPQDRVGSPLHF. The CDR3 coding sequence is TGCGCCAGCAGCCCCCAAGACAGGGTGGGATCACCCCTCCACTTT.

The CDR3 coding sequence is TGTGCCAGCACCGCTCCGGGACTAGCACCTGAGACCCAGTACTTC. Translation: CASTAPGLAPETQYF. The V call is TRBV2, the J call TRBJ2-5; 9 bases map to TRBD2. Germline-derived CDR1 and CDR2 are SNHLY and FYNNEI. The CDR3 has 15 residues. V shed 7 bases and J 5 bases; nucleotides not matched to a gene: 11. Full variable domain (outside the CDR3, taken from reference TRBV2 and TRBJ2-5): EPEVTQTPSHQVTQMGQEVILRCVPISNHLYFYWYRQILGQKVEFLVSFYNNEISEKSEIFDDQFSVERPDGSNFTLKIRSTKLEDSAMYFCASTAPGLAPETQYFGPGTRLLVL.

The CDR3 loop is CASSLAQGGFYGYTF. The CDR3 DNA reads TGTGCCAGCAGCTTAGCGCAAGGAGGGTTCTATGGCTACACCTTC. The chain employs TRBV7-6 and TRBJ1-2, with D uncertain. The CDR3 covers 15 residues. V lost 0 bases and J 4 bases, leaving 12 bases between the germline ends. Germline V gives CDR1 SGHVS, CDR2 FNYEAQ.

The chain carries TRBV5-1 and TRBJ2-7; 8 bases align to TRBD1. Germline V lookup: CDR1 SGHRS, CDR2 YFSETQ. After removal of 4 bases from V and 2 bases from J, the junction contained 2 bases not matched to a gene. This CDR3 is built from 13 residues. The CDR3: CASSPDRAYEQYF. CDR3 DNA: TGCGCCAGCAGCCCGGACAGGGCCTACGAGCAGTACTTC.

This chain joins TRBV4-2 and TRBJ2-3; 12 bases align to TRBD1. This CDR3 region has 18 residues. Unmatched junction bases numbered 10, after V lost 4 bases and J lost 2 bases. The germline gives CDR1 LGHNA, CDR2 YNFKEQ. Written as DNA, the CDR3 is TGTGCCAGCAGCCCACTGGGACAGGGGGCCTCCCCCACAGATACGCAGTATTTT. The encoded protein is CASSPLGQGASPTDTQYF.

The chain links TRBV27 to TRBJ1-2; TRBD1 aligns across 7 bases. This CDR3 has 13 amino acids. Germline V gene lookup returns CDR1 MNHEY and CDR2 SMNVEV (reference sequence). Unmatched junction bases numbered 4, after V lost 5 bases and J lost 4 bases. CDR3 sequence (DNA): TGTGCCAGCAGTCCCAGGGGGGCCTATGGCTACACCTTC. Amino acid sequence: CASSPRGAYGYTF.

The chain is built from TRBV29-1 and TRBJ1-1; 7 bases fit TRBD1. The CDR3 is 11 amino acids. Germline assignment: CDR1 SQVTM and CDR2 ANQGSEA. V shed 5 bases, J shed 6 bases, and the junction held 3 bases outside the gene matches. CDR3 region: CSVSQGPEAFF. The CDR3 region has the DNA TGCAGCGTTTCACAGGGGCCTGAAGCTTTCTTT. Full variable domain (rest looked up from reference TRBV29-1 and TRBJ1-1): SAVISQKPSRDICQRGTSLTIQCQVDSQVTMMFWYRQQPGQSLTLIATANQGSEATYESGFVIDKFPISRPNLTFSTLTVSNMSPEDSSIYLCSVSQGPEAFFGQGTRLTVV.

This chain joins TRBV3-1 (or the pseudogene TRBV3-2) and TRBJ1-5; the D gene is possibly TRBD1 (6 bases). Germline V lookup: CDR1 LGHDT, CDR2 YNNKEL (reference sequence). V was clipped by 4 bases and J by 6 bases, with 13 bases between them. The CDR3 totals 14 residues. CDR3: CASSRIGGGQPQHF. CDR3 nucleotide sequence: TGTGCCAGCAGCCGCATAGGGGGTGGTCAGCCCCAGCATTTT.

V usage is TRBV27 and J usage is TRBJ2-7, with D possibly matching TRBD1 (5 bases). Germline CDR1 is MNHEY and CDR2 is SMNVEV (reference sequence). Between the trimmed V and J ends, which lost 5 bases and 7 bases, there was a span of 18 bases. The CDR3 has 14 residues. This CDR3 is CASSREWQGGEQYF. CDR3 in DNA: TGTGCCAGCAGTCGCGAATGGCAGGGTGGGGAGCAGTACTTC.

This rearrangement joins TRBV14 to TRBJ2-3; no reliable D call. Trimming cost V 3 bases and J 0 bases, with 7 bases left between them. CDR3 length: 14 residues. Germline lookup yields CDR1 SGHDN and CDR2 FVKESK. In DNA, the CDR3 is TGTGCCAGCAGCCATTTGACTAGCACAGATACGCAGTATTTT. Translating it yields CASSHLTSTDTQYF.

This clone has just one count. V is TRBV3-1 (or the pseudogene TRBV3-2) and J is TRBJ1-2; no definite D call. V was shortened by 1 base and J by 4 bases, with 13 bases between the two germline ends. Germline V CDR1 and CDR2: LGHDT, YNNKEL (reference sequence). The CDR3 totals 15 residues. CDR3 bases: TGTGCCAGCAGCCAAGGTAGCCAGTCCTTCTATGGCTACACCTTC. Its translation: CASSQGSQSFYGYTF.

The chain joins TRBV19 to TRBJ2-2, with 11 bases fitting TRBD2. V lost 8 bases and J lost 4; bases outside the gene matches: 12. The CDR3 is 17 residues long. Germline assignment: CDR1 LNHDA and CDR2 SQIVND (reference sequence). CDR3 coding DNA: TGTGCCAGTCATCCGGGACTAGCGGTGCCGTTCACCGGGGAGCTGTTTTTT. Its translation: CASHPGLAVPFTGELFF. The whole variable domain, filled in from reference TRBV19 and TRBJ2-2, reads DGGITQSPKYLFRKEGQNVTLSCEQNLNHDAMYWYRQDPGQGLRLIYYSQIVNDFQKGDIAEGYSVSREKKESFPLTVTSAQKNPTAFYLCASHPGLAVPFTGELFFGEGSRLTVL.

The chain employs TRBV9 and TRBJ1-2; a weak D match, TRBD1 (5 bases). V was clipped by 2 bases and J by 8 bases, with 13 bases between them. This CDR3 comprises 13 residues. CDR1 SGDLS and CDR2 YYNGEE come from the germline V gene. Here the CDR3 DNA reads TGTGCCAGCAGCGTTCAGGGTTCTCAAGGCTACACCTTC. This gives the protein CASSVQGSQGYTF.

V gene TRBV4-1 combines with J gene TRBJ1-1; possibly TRBD1 for D (6 bases). The length of the CDR3 is 16 residues. Trimming stripped 1 base from V and 4 bases from J, with 16 bases between. CDR1 is MGHRA, CDR2 YSYEKL, per germline. CDR3 in DNA: TGCGCCAGCAGCCAAGGGGTGGGCAGGGGTGTCACTGAAGCTTTCTTT. Translating it yields CASSQGVGRGVTEAFF.

Here the CDR3 DNA reads TGTGCCAGCAGGACCTCGGTGGGCCTGAACACTGAAGCTTTCTTT. It encodes CASRTSVGLNTEAFF. V is TRBV2 and J is TRBJ1-1; D gene unclear. The ends were cut back, 6 bases at V and 0 bases at J, with 14 bases in the middle. CDR3 length equals 15 residues. CDR1 and CDR2 (germline): SNHLY, FYNNEI.

The chain carries TRBV7-9 and TRBJ2-3; 13 bases match TRBD2. With V trimmed by 1 base and J by 3 bases, 1 base remained unmatched. The germline V gene has CDR1 SEHNR and CDR2 FQNEAQ (reference sequence). This CDR3 has 16 amino acids. The CDR3 loop reads CASSLVGLAGTDTQYF. The CDR3 bases are TGTGCCAGCAGCTTAGTGGGACTAGCGGGGACAGATACGCAGTATTTT. Looking up the rest from reference TRBV7-9 and TRBJ2-3 gives the full variable domain: DTGVSQNPRHKITKRGQNVTFRCDPISEHNRLYWYRQTLGQGPEFLTYFQNEAQLEKSRLLSDRFSAERPKGSFSTLEIQRTEQGDSAMYLCASSLVGLAGTDTQYFGPGTRLTVL.

This clone has just one count. This chain links TRBV12-3 or TRBV12-4 with TRBJ2-3; possible D gene TRBD1, 5 bases. Trimming removed 7 bases from V and 7 bases from J, with 12 bases in between. The CDR3 sequence is 12 residues long. The CDR3 DNA is TGTGCCAGCATTGGTCCAGGGTATACGCAGTATTTT. It encodes CASIGPGYTQYF.

V is TRBV6-6 and J is TRBJ1-4; D is uncertain. The V gene's germline CDR1 is MNHNY and CDR2 SVGAGI (reference sequence). The CDR3 has 16 amino acids. The V end was cut by 0 bases, the J end by 7 bases, with 15 bases between. CDR3 DNA sequence: TGTGCCAGCAGTTACTCCAGTGCAGAGAGGAGTGAAAAACTGTTTTTT. Translated, it gives CASSYSSAERSEKLFF.

This sequence joins TRBV5-1 and TRBJ1-5, with TRBD1 matching 7 bases. The CDR3 totals 15 residues. V dropped 2 bases and J dropped 0; count of bases not matched to a gene: 2. Germline CDR1 SGHRS, CDR2 YFSETQ. The CDR3: CASSLQGYSNQPQHF. DNA of the CDR3: TGCGCCAGCAGCTTACAGGGGTATAGCAATCAGCCCCAGCATTTT. The variable domain in full, completed from reference TRBV5-1 and TRBJ1-5, reads KAGVTQTPRYLIKTRGQQVTLSCSPISGHRSVSWYQQTPGQGLQFLFEYFSETQRNKGNFPGRFSGRQFSNSRSEMNVSTLELGDSALYLCASSLQGYSNQPQHFGDGTRLSIL.

This sequence joins TRBV3-1 (or the pseudogene TRBV3-2) and TRBJ1-5; weak D call: TRBD1 (6 bases). CDR3 length: 15 residues. Trimming took 4 bases from V and 0 from J, leaving 10 bases between them. Germline V gene data show CDR1 as LGHDT and CDR2 as YNNKEL (reference sequence). Here the CDR3 DNA reads TGTGCCAGCAGCCCTCCAGGGGATAGCAATCAGCCCCAGCATTTT. It yields the protein CASSPPGDSNQPQHF.

The chain has TRBV19 and TRBJ1-2, with D possibly being TRBD1 (5 bases). V lost 5 bases and J 4 bases, leaving 20 bases between the germline ends. Germline V lookup: CDR1 LNHDA, CDR2 SQIVND (reference sequence). CDR3 length equals 16 residues. CDR3 loop: CASSLSSGTGIYGYTF. CDR3 coding DNA: TGTGCCAGTAGTCTTTCCTCGGGGACTGGGATCTATGGCTACACCTTC.

The chain recombines TRBV10-3 with TRBJ2-7; 8 bases fit TRBD1. This CDR3 contains 15 residues. Germline V gene lookup returns CDR1 ENHRY and CDR2 SYGVKD. V gave up 2 bases and J gave up 5 bases; unmatched junction bases: 8. CDR3 sequence (DNA): TGTGCCATCAGTGAGGGGGGACAGGAGGCCGACGAGCAGTACTTC. Translated, it gives CAISEGGQEADEQYF.